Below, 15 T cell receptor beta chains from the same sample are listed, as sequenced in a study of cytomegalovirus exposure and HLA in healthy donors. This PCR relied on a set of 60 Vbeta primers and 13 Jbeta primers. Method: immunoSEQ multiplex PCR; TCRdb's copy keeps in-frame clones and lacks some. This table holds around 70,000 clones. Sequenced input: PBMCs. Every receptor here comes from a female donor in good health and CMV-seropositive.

CDR3 DNA sequence: TGTGCCAGCAGTGCCCGGGGACTAGCGGACCACACCGGGGAGCTGTTTTTT. This encodes CASSARGLADHTGELFF. The J gene is TRBJ2-2, the V gene TRBV28; TRBD2 matches at 11 bases. V dropped 5 bases and J dropped 3; count of bases not matched to a gene: 8. The CDR3 length is 17 residues. The germline CDR1 and CDR2 sequences are MDHEN and SYDVKM.

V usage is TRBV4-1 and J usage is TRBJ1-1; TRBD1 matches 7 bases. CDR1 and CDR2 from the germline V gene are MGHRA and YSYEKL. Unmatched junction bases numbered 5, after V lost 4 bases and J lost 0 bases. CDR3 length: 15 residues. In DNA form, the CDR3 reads TGCGCCAGCAGCCGCACCGGGACAGTGAACACTGAAGCTTTCTTT. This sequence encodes CASSRTGTVNTEAFF.

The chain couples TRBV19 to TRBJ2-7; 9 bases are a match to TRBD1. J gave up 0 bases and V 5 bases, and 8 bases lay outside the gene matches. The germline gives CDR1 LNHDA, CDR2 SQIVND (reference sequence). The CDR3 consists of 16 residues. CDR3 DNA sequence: TGTGCCAGTAGTTTCTCGGGACAGGGATCCTCCTACGAGCAGTACTTC. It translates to CASSFSGQGSSYEQYF.

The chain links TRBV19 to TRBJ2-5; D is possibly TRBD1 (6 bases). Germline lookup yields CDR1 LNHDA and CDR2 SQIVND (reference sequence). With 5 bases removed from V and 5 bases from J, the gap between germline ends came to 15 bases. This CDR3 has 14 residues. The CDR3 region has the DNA TGTGCCAGTAGTCTTACAGGGAGCGACGAGACCCAGTACTTC. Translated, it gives CASSLTGSDETQYF.

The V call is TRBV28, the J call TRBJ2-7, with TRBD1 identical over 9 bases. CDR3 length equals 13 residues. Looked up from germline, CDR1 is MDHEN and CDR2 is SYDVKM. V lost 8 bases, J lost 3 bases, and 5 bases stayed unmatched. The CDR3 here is CASRDRDLYEQYF. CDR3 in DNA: TGTGCCAGCCGGGACAGGGACCTCTACGAGCAGTACTTC.

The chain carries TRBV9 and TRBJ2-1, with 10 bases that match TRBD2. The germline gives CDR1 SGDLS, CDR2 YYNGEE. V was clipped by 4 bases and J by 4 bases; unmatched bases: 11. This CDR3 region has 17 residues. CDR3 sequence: CASSPRDSGGLYNEQFF. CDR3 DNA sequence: TGTGCCAGCAGCCCAAGAGATAGCGGGGGGCTTTACAATGAGCAGTTCTTC.

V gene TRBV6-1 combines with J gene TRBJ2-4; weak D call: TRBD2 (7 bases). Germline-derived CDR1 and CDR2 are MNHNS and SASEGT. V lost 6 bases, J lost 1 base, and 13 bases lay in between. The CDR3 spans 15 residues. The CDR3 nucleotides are TGTGCCAGCAGAATGGAGGGGGGGGCCAAAAACATTCAGTACTTC. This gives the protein CASRMEGGAKNIQYF.

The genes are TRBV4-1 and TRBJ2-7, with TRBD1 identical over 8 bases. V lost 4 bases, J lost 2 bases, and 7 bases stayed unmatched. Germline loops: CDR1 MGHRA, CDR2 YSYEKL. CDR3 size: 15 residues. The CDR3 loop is CASSPDRDATYEQYF. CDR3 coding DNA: TGCGCCAGCAGCCCGGACAGGGATGCAACCTACGAGCAGTACTTC.

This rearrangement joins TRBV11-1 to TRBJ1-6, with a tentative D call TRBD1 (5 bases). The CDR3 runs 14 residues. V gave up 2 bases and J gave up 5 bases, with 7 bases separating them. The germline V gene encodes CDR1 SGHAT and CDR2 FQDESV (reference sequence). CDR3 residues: CASSLTQDNSPLHF. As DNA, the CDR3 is TGTGCCAGCAGCTTAACACAGGATAATTCACCCCTCCACTTT. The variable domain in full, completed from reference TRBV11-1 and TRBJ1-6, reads EAEVAQSPRYKITEKSQAVAFWCDPISGHATLYWYRQILGQGPELLVQFQDESVVDDSQLPKDRFSAERLKGVDSTLKIQPAELGDSAMYLCASSLTQDNSPLHFGNGTRLTVT.

In DNA, the CDR3 is TGTGCCAGCAGCCAAGGTGCCCCGCGGGGTTACGAGCAGTACTTC. Its protein product is CASSQGAPRGYEQYF. The V call is TRBV14, the J call TRBJ2-5, with TRBD2 as a possible D gene (6 bases). The J call may not be correct, given that the DNA end is closer to TRBJ2-7. Looked up from germline, CDR1 is SGHDN and CDR2 is FVKESK. This CDR3 comprises 15 residues.

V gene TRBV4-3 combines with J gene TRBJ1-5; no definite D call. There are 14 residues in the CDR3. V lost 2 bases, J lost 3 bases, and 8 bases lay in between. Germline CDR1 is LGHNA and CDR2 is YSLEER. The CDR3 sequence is CASSQNGLNQPQHF. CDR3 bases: TGCGCCAGCAGCCAAAACGGACTCAATCAGCCCCAGCATTTT.

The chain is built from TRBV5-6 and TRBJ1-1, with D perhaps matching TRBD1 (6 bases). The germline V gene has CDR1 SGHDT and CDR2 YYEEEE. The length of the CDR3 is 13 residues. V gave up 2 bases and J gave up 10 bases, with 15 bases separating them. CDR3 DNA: TGTGCCAGCAGCTTAGCAGGGGTAATTGGAGCTTTCTTT. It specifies CASSLAGVIGAFF.

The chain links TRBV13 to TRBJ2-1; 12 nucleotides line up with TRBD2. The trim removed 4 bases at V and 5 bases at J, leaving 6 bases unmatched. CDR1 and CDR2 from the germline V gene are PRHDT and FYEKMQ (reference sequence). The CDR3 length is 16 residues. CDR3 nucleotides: TGTGCCAGCAGCTACAGGACTAGCGGGGTGGACAATGAGCAGTTCTTC. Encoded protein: CASSYRTSGVDNEQFF.

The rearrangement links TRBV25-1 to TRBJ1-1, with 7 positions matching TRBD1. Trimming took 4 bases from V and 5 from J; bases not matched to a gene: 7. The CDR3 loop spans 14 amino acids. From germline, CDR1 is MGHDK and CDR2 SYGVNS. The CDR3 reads CASSGKTGRTEAFF. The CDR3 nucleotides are TGTGCCAGCAGTGGAAAGACAGGGCGGACTGAAGCTTTCTTT. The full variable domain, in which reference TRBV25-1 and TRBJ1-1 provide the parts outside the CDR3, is EADIYQTPRYLVIGTGKKITLECSQTMGHDKMYWYQQDPGMELHLIHYSYGVNSTEKGDLSSESTVSRIRTEHFPLTLESARPSHTSQYLCASSGKTGRTEAFFGQGTRLTVV.

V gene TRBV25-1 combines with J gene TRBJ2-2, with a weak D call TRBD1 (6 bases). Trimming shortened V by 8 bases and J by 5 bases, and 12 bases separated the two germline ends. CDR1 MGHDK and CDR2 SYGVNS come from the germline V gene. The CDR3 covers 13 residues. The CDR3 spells CASHPDRTGELFF. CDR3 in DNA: TGTGCCAGCCATCCTGACAGGACCGGGGAGCTGTTTTTT.